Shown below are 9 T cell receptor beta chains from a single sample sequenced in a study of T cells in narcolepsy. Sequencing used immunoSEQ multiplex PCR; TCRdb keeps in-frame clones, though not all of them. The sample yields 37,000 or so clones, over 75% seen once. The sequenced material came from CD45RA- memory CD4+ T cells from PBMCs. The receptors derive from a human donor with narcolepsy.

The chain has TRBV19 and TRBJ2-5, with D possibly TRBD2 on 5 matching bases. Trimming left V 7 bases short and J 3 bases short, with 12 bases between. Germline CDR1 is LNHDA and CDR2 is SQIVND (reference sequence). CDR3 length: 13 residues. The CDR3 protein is CASIIPGEETQYF. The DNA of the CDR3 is TGTGCCAGTATTATCCCCGGGGAAGAGACCCAGTACTTC.

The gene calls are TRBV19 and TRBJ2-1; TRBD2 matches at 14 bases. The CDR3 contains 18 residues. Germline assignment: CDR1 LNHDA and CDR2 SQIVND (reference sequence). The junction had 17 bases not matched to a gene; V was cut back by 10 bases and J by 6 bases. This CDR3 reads CATELSRLAGGTTNEQFF. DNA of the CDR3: TGTGCCACGGAGTTATCCCGACTAGCGGGGGGGACCACCAATGAGCAGTTCTTC.

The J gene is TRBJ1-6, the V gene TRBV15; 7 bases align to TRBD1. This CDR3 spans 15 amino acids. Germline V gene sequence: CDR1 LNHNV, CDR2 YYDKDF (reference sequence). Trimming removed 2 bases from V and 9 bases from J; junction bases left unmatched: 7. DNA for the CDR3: TGTGCCACCAGCAGACGCCAGGGGGGGGGTTCACCCCTCCACTTT. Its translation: CATSRRQGGGSPLHF.

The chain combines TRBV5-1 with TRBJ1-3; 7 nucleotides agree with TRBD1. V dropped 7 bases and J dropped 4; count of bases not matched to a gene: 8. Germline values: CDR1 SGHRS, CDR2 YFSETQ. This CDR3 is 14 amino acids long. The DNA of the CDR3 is TGCGCCAGCGGCGAGTGGGACAGCGGAAACACCATATATTTT. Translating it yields CASGEWDSGNTIYF. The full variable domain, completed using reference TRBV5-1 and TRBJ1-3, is KAGVTQTPRYLIKTRGQQVTLSCSPISGHRSVSWYQQTPGQGLQFLFEYFSETQRNKGNFPGRFSGRQFSNSRSEMNVSTLELGDSALYLCASGEWDSGNTIYFGEGSWLTVV.

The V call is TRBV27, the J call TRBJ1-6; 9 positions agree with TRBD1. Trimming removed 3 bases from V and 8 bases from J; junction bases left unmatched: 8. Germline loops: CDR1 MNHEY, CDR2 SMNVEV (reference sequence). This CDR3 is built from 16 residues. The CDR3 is CASSLAGQGRDSPLHF. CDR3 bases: TGTGCCAGCAGTTTGGCAGGACAGGGGCGGGATTCACCCCTCCACTTT.

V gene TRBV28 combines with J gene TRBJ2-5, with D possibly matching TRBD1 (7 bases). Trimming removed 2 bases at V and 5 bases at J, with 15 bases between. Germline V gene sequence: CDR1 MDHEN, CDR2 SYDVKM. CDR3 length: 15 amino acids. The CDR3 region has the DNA TGTGCCAGCAGTTTAATAAGGGCAGGGGGGGAGACCCAGTACTTC. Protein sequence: CASSLIRAGGETQYF. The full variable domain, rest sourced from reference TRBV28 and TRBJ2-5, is DVKVTQSSRYLVKRTGEKVFLECVQDMDHENMFWYRQDPGLGLRLIYFSYDVKMKEKGDIPEGYSVSREKKERFSLILESASTNQTSMYLCASSLIRAGGETQYFGPGTRLLVL.

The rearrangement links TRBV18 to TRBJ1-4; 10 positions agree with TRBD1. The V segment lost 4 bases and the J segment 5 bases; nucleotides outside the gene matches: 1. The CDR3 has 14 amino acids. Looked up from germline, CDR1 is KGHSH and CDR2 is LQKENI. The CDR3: CASSLTGGNEKLFF. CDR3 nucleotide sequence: TGTGCCAGCTCACTGACAGGGGGCAATGAAAAACTGTTTTTT.

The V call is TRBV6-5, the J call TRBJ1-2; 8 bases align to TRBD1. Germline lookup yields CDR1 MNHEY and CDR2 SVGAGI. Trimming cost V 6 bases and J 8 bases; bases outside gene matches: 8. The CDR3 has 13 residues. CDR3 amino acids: CASSKQGEEGYTF. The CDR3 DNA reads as TGTGCCAGCAGCAAACAGGGGGAAGAGGGCTACACCTTC.

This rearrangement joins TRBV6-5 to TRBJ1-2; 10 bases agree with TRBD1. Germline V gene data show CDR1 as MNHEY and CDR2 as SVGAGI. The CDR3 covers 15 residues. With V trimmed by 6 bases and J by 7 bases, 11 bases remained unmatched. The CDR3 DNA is TGTGCCAGCAGCCTACACCCGGGACAGGGGACTGGCTACACCTTC. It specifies CASSLHPGQGTGYTF.